A single sample is the source of the 23 T cell receptor beta chains below, sequenced in a study of T cell responses to AZD1222 COVID-19 vaccine. Clones were read by immunoSEQ multiplex PCR, and TCRdb kept only the in-frame ones, dropping some. The profile shows 150,000 or so clones, 85% to 95% of them singletons. The sequencing used peripheral blood, collected on day 0 of AZD1222 vaccination. The source is an adult in good health.

The chain couples TRBV6-1 to TRBJ1-2; 10 bases fit TRBD1. Per the germline V gene, CDR1 is MNHNS and CDR2 is SASEGT. Germline trimming cut 2 bases from V and 7 bases from J; bases unmatched to any gene: 7. The CDR3 has 15 amino acids. CDR3 loop: CASSERTGGSFGYTF. The DNA of the CDR3 is TGTGCCAGCAGTGAAAGGACAGGGGGATCTTTTGGCTACACCTTC.

The rearrangement links TRBV5-1 to TRBJ2-2; 7 bases match TRBD2. CDR3 length: 16 residues. CDR1 and CDR2 (germline): SGHRS, YFSETQ. Trimming took 1 base from V and 1 from J; bases not matched to a gene: 4. DNA for the CDR3: TGCGCCAGCAGCTTGCAAGGCGGGGGGAACACCGGGGAGCTGTTTTTT. It translates to CASSLQGGGNTGELFF.

V is TRBV2 and J is TRBJ2-7, with D possibly being TRBD2 (6 bases). The CDR3 has 12 residues. Germline V gene lookup returns CDR1 SNHLY and CDR2 FYNNEI. Trimming took 5 bases from V and 6 from J, leaving 11 bases between them. The CDR3 DNA sequence: TGTGCCAGCAGTTGGGACTCGGGCGAGCAGTACTTC. This sequence encodes CASSWDSGEQYF.

The chain recombines TRBV6-5 with TRBJ1-1, with a possible D match to TRBD1 (5 bases). Trimming left V 5 bases short and J 1 base short, with 14 bases between. CDR3 length: 15 residues. Germline V gene sequence: CDR1 MNHEY, CDR2 SVGAGI. The CDR3 loop reads CASSPPGGWNTEAFF. CDR3 DNA: TGTGCCAGCAGTCCACCCGGGGGTTGGAACACTGAAGCTTTCTTT.

CDR3 in amino acids: CASRGTSGIHEQYF. In DNA, the CDR3 is TGTGCCAGTAGGGGGACTAGCGGGATCCACGAGCAGTACTTC. The chain recombines TRBV19 with TRBJ2-7; TRBD2 aligns across 13 bases. The CDR3 consists of 14 residues. Germline values: CDR1 LNHDA, CDR2 SQIVND (reference sequence). J gave up 5 bases and V 6 bases, and 4 bases lay outside the gene matches.

The V call is TRBV3-1 (or the pseudogene TRBV3-2), the J call TRBJ1-2, with a possible D match to TRBD1 (5 bases). The CDR3 loop spans 14 amino acids. V dropped 1 base and J dropped 8 bases, with 14 bases sitting between them. Germline lookup yields CDR1 LGHDT and CDR2 YNNKEL (reference sequence). CDR3 protein: CASSQGLGGNGYTF. The CDR3, as DNA: TGTGCCAGCAGCCAAGGACTTGGGGGTAACGGCTACACCTTC.

As regards this clone: The sample carries other DNA sequences with the same CDR3. This chain connects TRBV28 to TRBJ1-5; TRBD1 aligns across 7 bases. V lost 10 bases and J lost 6; bases outside the gene matches: 12. Germline CDR1 MDHEN, CDR2 SYDVKM. The CDR3 contains 14 residues. The CDR3: CATEQGNRGQPQHF. The CDR3 region has the DNA TGTGCCACCGAACAGGGGAACAGGGGTCAGCCCCAGCATTTT. Variable domain in full (rest from reference TRBV28 and TRBJ1-5): DVKVTQSSRYLVKRTGEKVFLECVQDMDHENMFWYRQDPGLGLRLIYFSYDVKMKEKGDIPEGYSVSREKKERFSLILESASTNQTSMYLCATEQGNRGQPQHFGDGTRLSIL.

The rearrangement joins TRBV5-4 to TRBJ1-2; TRBD1 might be the D (5 bases). V shed 7 bases and J shed 4 bases, with 23 bases lying between them. Per germline, CDR1 SGHNT and CDR2 YYREEE (reference sequence). This CDR3 contains 16 residues. The CDR3 reads CASETWDGSGFYGYTF. The CDR3 DNA is TGTGCCAGCGAAACTTGGGACGGATCAGGGTTCTATGGCTACACCTTC.

The rearrangement links TRBV24-1 to TRBJ1-4, with D unclear. Germline lookup yields CDR1 KGHDR and CDR2 SFDVKD. CDR3 size: 12 residues. V gave up 5 bases and J gave up 5 bases, with 5 bases separating them. CDR3 sequence: CATSGLNEKLFF. The CDR3 DNA reads TGTGCCACCAGTGGTCTGAATGAAAAACTGTTTTTT.

J is TRBJ1-6 and V is TRBV6-6; D unresolved. Trimming removed 6 bases from V and 7 bases from J, with 13 bases in between. The length of the CDR3 is 14 residues. The V gene's germline CDR1 is MNHNY and CDR2 SVGAGI (reference sequence). The CDR3 nucleotides read TGTGCCAGCAGCCCCGTAGTTGCAAATTCACCCCTCCACTTT. Translation: CASSPVVANSPLHF.

The gene calls are TRBV5-6 and TRBJ2-1, with a weak D call TRBD1 (6 bases). The CDR3 consists of 13 residues. CDR1 SGHDT and CDR2 YYEEEE come from the germline V gene. V was shortened by 5 bases and J by 7 bases, with 13 bases between the two germline ends. The CDR3 DNA reads TGTGCCAGCAGATTGCGTACAGGGAATGAGCAGTTCTTC. Translated, it gives CASRLRTGNEQFF.

The CDR3 DNA follows: TGTGCCAGCTCACCCCAGCCGGGCACCGGGGAGCTGTTTTTT. Translated: CASSPQPGTGELFF. J is TRBJ2-2 and V is TRBV18; D not certain. In germline, CDR1 is KGHSH, CDR2 LQKENI. The CDR3 extends over 14 amino acids. V was trimmed by 3 bases and J by 4 bases, leaving 9 bases between them.

This chain connects TRBV7-8 to TRBJ1-4; TRBD1 agrees at 7 bases. CDR3 length equals 12 residues. Germline values: CDR1 SGHVS, CDR2 FQNEAQ. J was trimmed by 12 bases and V by 5 bases; bases with no gene match: 6. CDR3 sequence reads: CASSRDRAQLFF. DNA of the CDR3: TGTGCCAGCAGCCGAGACAGGGCCCAACTGTTTTTT.

CDR3 sequence reads: CASSLGPAASWGSDTQYF. CDR3 nucleotide sequence: TGTGCCAGCAGCTTAGGGCCGGCGGCCTCCTGGGGTTCAGATACGCAGTATTTT. The chain is built from TRBV7-9 and TRBJ2-3; D not resolved. This CDR3 is 18 amino acids long. V was clipped by 1 base and J by 4 bases, with 21 bases between them. Germline CDR1 reads SEHNR; CDR2 reads FQNEAQ (reference sequence).

V and J are TRBV9 and TRBJ2-1, with D perhaps TRBD2 (6 bases). Trimming stripped 4 bases from V and 0 bases from J, with 11 bases between. CDR3 length equals 15 residues. CDR1 and CDR2 (germline): SGDLS, YYNGEE. CDR3 coding DNA: TGTGCCAGCAGCATTAGCGGAAGCTCCTACAATGAGCAGTTCTTC. This codes for CASSISGSSYNEQFF.

The chain's CDR3 is CAISGDLAGGTDTQYF. Here the CDR3 DNA reads TGTGCCATCAGTGGGGACCTAGCGGGAGGAACAGATACGCAGTATTTT. The rearrangement joins TRBV10-3 to TRBJ2-3; 11 nucleotides line up with TRBD2. This CDR3 is 16 amino acids long. Germline values: CDR1 ENHRY, CDR2 SYGVKD. Unmatched junction bases numbered 6, after V lost 4 bases and J lost 3 bases.

A remark on this clone: The junction does not match germline at one end; this may be a read error. This sequence joins TRBV2 and TRBJ1-6, with 7 bases that match TRBD1. In germline, CDR1 is SNHLY, CDR2 FYNNEI. The CDR3 spans 15 residues. The CDR3 reads CASRDREVGNSPLHF. CDR3 bases: TGTGCCAGCCGTGACAGGGAGGTCGGGAATTCACCCCTCCACTTT.

The chain recombines TRBV7-2 with TRBJ2-5; TRBD1 agrees at 8 bases. This CDR3 has 14 residues. The junction had 11 bases not matched to a gene; V was cut back by 10 bases and J by 4 bases. Germline lookup yields CDR1 SGHTA and CDR2 FQGNSA. Here the CDR3 DNA reads TGTGCCACTCGTCCGGGACAGGTCGGAGAGACCCAGTACTTC. It yields the protein CATRPGQVGETQYF.

This chain connects TRBV10-3 to TRBJ2-7, with unresolved D. V lost 0 bases and J 9 bases, leaving 6 bases between the germline ends. Per germline, CDR1 ENHRY and CDR2 SYGVKD. This CDR3 is 11 amino acids long. CDR3 residues: CAISESWGQYF. CDR3 bases: TGTGCCATCAGTGAGTCCTGGGGGCAGTACTTC.

The V call is TRBV3-1 (or the pseudogene TRBV3-2), the J call TRBJ2-7, with D possibly being TRBD1 or TRBD2 (6 bases each). V lost 4 bases to trimming and J lost 2 bases, with 15 bases between them. The CDR3 contains 15 residues. Germline-derived CDR1 and CDR2 are LGHDT and YNNKEL (reference sequence). CDR3 sequence (DNA): TGTGCCAGCAGCCCTGGCGGGACACCTCCCTACGAGCAGTACTTC. The encoded protein is CASSPGGTPPYEQYF.

V is TRBV6-5 and J is TRBJ2-5; D possibly corresponds to TRBD2 (5 bases). Per germline, CDR1 MNHEY and CDR2 SVGAGI. There are 14 residues in the CDR3. Trimming pared 8 bases from V and 2 bases from J, leaving 15 bases between. The CDR3 here is CASRNSGKQETQYF. CDR3 DNA: TGTGCCAGCCGCAATTCCGGGAAGCAAGAGACCCAGTACTTC.

This chain links TRBV27 with TRBJ1-2; D call uncertain. Per germline, CDR1 MNHEY and CDR2 SMNVEV (reference sequence). Between the trimmed V and J ends, which lost 1 base and 4 bases, there was a span of 13 bases. CDR3 length: 15 amino acids. CDR3 amino acids: CASSLLGNTLYGYTF. The CDR3 DNA sequence: TGTGCCAGCAGTTTATTGGGCAACACACTCTATGGCTACACCTTC.

The chain uses TRBV18 and TRBJ2-3; D is perhaps TRBD1 (6 bases). From germline, CDR1 is KGHSH and CDR2 LQKENI. The CDR3 runs 14 residues. The V gene lost 0 bases and the J gene lost 5 bases, with 9 bases spanning the gap. The chain's CDR3 is CASSPPGHGDTQYF. The CDR3 nucleotides are TGTGCCAGCTCACCACCGGGACACGGAGATACGCAGTATTTT.